The 32 T cell receptor beta chains below were found in one sample sequenced in a study of cytomegalovirus exposure and HLA in healthy donors. This PCR relied on a set of 60 Vbeta primers and 13 Jbeta primers. The repertoire was sequenced with immunoSEQ multiplex PCR; TCRdb's copy has only in-frame clones and lacks some. The sample has around 50,000 clones. Sequenced sample: PBMCs. The origin of the receptors is a female donor in good health and CMV-seronegative.

The chain has TRBV4-1 and TRBJ2-1; TRBD2 matches 12 bases. The J segment lost 5 bases and the V segment lost 3 bases, leaving 8 bases of the junction unmatched. CDR1 and CDR2 (germline): MGHRA, YSYEKL. CDR3 size: 17 residues. CDR3 sequence (DNA): TGCGCCAGCAGCCAGAAGGGGTGGACTAGCGGGAACAATGAGCAGTTCTTC. It is translated as CASSQKGWTSGNNEQFF.

The gene calls are TRBV28 and TRBJ1-1, with D possibly TRBD1 on 5 matching bases. Germline loops: CDR1 MDHEN, CDR2 SYDVKM. The CDR3 has 14 residues. Trimming left V 1 base short and J 7 bases short, with 13 bases between. The CDR3 sequence: CASSLYPGEYEAFF. The CDR3 nucleotides read TGTGCCAGCAGTTTATACCCGGGGGAATATGAAGCTTTCTTT.

The rearrangement joins TRBV23-1 to TRBJ2-3, with 8 bases identical to TRBD2. TRBV23-1 falls under the ORF class, with uncertain function. The CDR3 sequence is 19 residues long. V dropped 2 bases and J dropped 4; count of bases not matched to a gene: 17. CDR3 loop: CASSQPITGTSCRSDTQYF. Here the CDR3 DNA reads TGCGCCAGCAGTCAACCCATAACCGGGACTAGTTGTCGATCAGATACGCAGTATTTT.

The chain couples TRBV6-5 to TRBJ1-4, with 7 bases lining up with TRBD1. Germline loops: CDR1 MNHEY, CDR2 SVGAGI. The CDR3 covers 14 residues. Trimming removed 2 bases from V and 8 bases from J; junction bases left unmatched: 5. The CDR3 DNA sequence: TGTGCCAGCAGTTACAGGGGGCTGCGGGAAAAACTGTTTTTT. It specifies CASSYRGLREKLFF.

The J gene is TRBJ2-5, the V gene TRBV18, with unresolved D. Germline V CDR1 and CDR2: KGHSH, LQKENI. Trimming removed 5 bases at V and 0 bases at J, with 10 bases between. This CDR3 spans 14 amino acids. DNA of the CDR3: TGTGCCAGCTCAGCAGATTTGTACCAAGAGACCCAGTACTTC. Translation: CASSADLYQETQYF.

V is TRBV5-1 and J is TRBJ2-1, with TRBD2 matching over 8 bases. V was pared by 4 bases and J by 6 bases, with 9 bases of the junction left unmatched. Per germline, CDR1 SGHRS and CDR2 YFSETQ. This CDR3 is built from 15 residues. CDR3 protein: CASSPGLAASNEQFF. The CDR3, as DNA: TGCGCCAGCAGCCCAGGACTAGCTGCTAGCAATGAGCAGTTCTTC.

This sequence joins TRBV4-3 and TRBJ1-4, with D possibly matching TRBD1 (5 bases). CDR3 length: 16 residues. V was pared by 3 bases and J by 4 bases, with 15 bases between. Germline-derived CDR1 and CDR2 are LGHNA and YSLEER. CDR3 sequence: CASSQGLGRSNEKLFF. The CDR3 DNA is TGCGCCAGCAGCCAGGGGTTGGGGCGTAGTAATGAAAAACTGTTTTTT.

V gene TRBV4-1 combines with J gene TRBJ2-7, with D maybe TRBD2 (5 bases). Trimming took 4 bases from V and 7 from J, leaving 17 bases between them. CDR3 length equals 14 residues. Germline V gene data show CDR1 as MGHRA and CDR2 as YSYEKL. The CDR3 nucleotides are TGCGCCAGCAGCCTCTCGGGGAGTCTCGGTGAGCAGTACTTC. Translation gives CASSLSGSLGEQYF.

The rearrangement joins TRBV12-5 to TRBJ2-2; 14 bases line up with TRBD2. CDR3 length equals 17 residues. J was trimmed by 7 bases and V by 2 bases; bases with no gene match: 6. Germline loops: CDR1 LGHNT, CDR2 FRNRAP. The CDR3 loop reads CASGLPRLAGGIGELFF. The CDR3 DNA reads TGTGCTAGTGGTTTGCCTCGACTAGCGGGGGGGATCGGGGAGCTGTTTTTT.

The rearrangement joins TRBV2 to TRBJ2-5; the match to TRBD2 covers 16 bases. V shed 6 bases and J 5 bases; nucleotides not matched to a gene: 6. Germline V gives CDR1 SNHLY, CDR2 FYNNEI. CDR3 length: 16 residues. DNA of the CDR3: TGTGCCAGCAGCGGGACTAGCGGGAGGGCCGGGGAGACCCAGTACTTC. It encodes CASSGTSGRAGETQYF.

This rearrangement joins TRBV4-2 to TRBJ1-5; 7 positions match TRBD1. The junction had 9 bases not matched to a gene; V was cut back by 4 bases and J by 3 bases. Per germline, CDR1 LGHNA and CDR2 YNFKEQ. The CDR3 is made up of 16 amino acids. CDR3 loop: CASSPSPGGPNQPQHF. Here the CDR3 DNA reads TGTGCCAGCAGCCCCTCCCCAGGGGGTCCCAATCAGCCCCAGCATTTT.

The CDR3 is CASSMGQGLGNTIYF. For the CDR3, the DNA is TGTGCCAGCAGTATGGGACAGGGACTCGGAAACACCATATATTTT. V gene TRBV27 combines with J gene TRBJ1-3, with 9 bases matching TRBD1. The junction had 6 bases not matched to a gene; V was cut back by 5 bases and J by 4 bases. In germline, CDR1 is MNHEY, CDR2 SMNVEV (reference sequence). This CDR3 is built from 15 residues.

This chain joins TRBV7-2 and TRBJ2-2; unclear D gene. CDR1 is SGHTA and CDR2 is FQGNSA in the germline V gene. The CDR3 length is 13 residues. The ends were cut back, 2 bases at V and 5 bases at J, with 6 bases in the middle. The CDR3 nucleotides are TGTGCCAGCAGCTTATCCCCGACCGGGGAGCTGTTTTTT. Its translation: CASSLSPTGELFF.

The chain links TRBV4-2 to TRBJ1-4, with D possibly matching TRBD1 (6 bases). Germline V gene data show CDR1 as LGHNA and CDR2 as YNFKEQ. This CDR3 is 16 amino acids long. Trimming removed 3 bases at V and 1 base at J, with 12 bases between. CDR3 in amino acids: CASSHAGEETNEKLFF. The CDR3 nucleotides read TGTGCCAGCAGCCACGCAGGGGAAGAAACTAATGAAAAACTGTTTTTT.

The CDR3 region has the DNA TGCGCCAGCACCACCGGAGAACAGGGCCTAATCGAGGCCCAGTACTTC. This codes for CASTTGEQGLIEAQYF. The rearrangement links TRBV5-1 to TRBJ2-5, with D perhaps TRBD1 (6 bases). The CDR3 covers 16 residues. V lost 6 bases, J lost 9 bases, and 27 bases lay in between. Germline V gene lookup returns CDR1 SGHRS and CDR2 YFSETQ. The full variable domain, completed using reference TRBV5-1 and TRBJ2-5, is KAGVTQTPRYLIKTRGQQVTLSCSPISGHRSVSWYQQTPGQGLQFLFEYFSETQRNKGNFPGRFSGRQFSNSRSEMNVSTLELGDSALYLCASTTGEQGLIEAQYFGPGTRLLVL.

The rearrangement uses TRBV10-3 and TRBJ2-5, with D possibly matching TRBD1 (6 bases). The CDR3 has 15 residues. CDR1 is ENHRY, CDR2 SYGVKD, per germline. With 5 bases removed from V and 5 bases from J, the gap between germline ends came to 18 bases. CDR3 protein: CAISTGQGFPETQYF. In nucleotides, the CDR3 is TGTGCCATCAGTACGGGCCAGGGGTTTCCGGAGACCCAGTACTTC.

The chain combines TRBV18 with TRBJ2-3, with a possible D match to TRBD2 (6 bases). Germline V gene lookup returns CDR1 KGHSH and CDR2 LQKENI. The CDR3 covers 14 residues. V gave up 6 bases and J gave up 2 bases, with 12 bases separating them. Written as DNA, the CDR3 is TGTGCCAGCTCCCCGGGACTGGACACAGATACGCAGTATTTT. It codes for CASSPGLDTDTQYF.

The chain combines TRBV29-1 with TRBJ2-7; D is perhaps TRBD2 (6 bases). CDR3 length equals 11 residues. Trimming stripped 0 bases from V and 12 bases from J, with 12 bases between. The germline CDR1 and CDR2 sequences are SQVTM and ANQGSEA. As DNA, the CDR3 is TGCAGCGTTGAAGAGGGTATGGAGGGGTACTTC. This encodes CSVEEGMEGYF.

The chain employs TRBV11-3 and TRBJ2-7; maybe TRBD1 (5 bases). This CDR3 has 14 amino acids. V lost 5 bases and J lost 2, with 13 bases in between. Germline values: CDR1 SGHNT, CDR2 YENEEA. DNA of the CDR3: TGTGCCAGCAGCCAGGGCCTAGAAACCTACGAGCAGTACTTC. As protein: CASSQGLETYEQYF.

The rearrangement joins TRBV10-3 to TRBJ2-1, with TRBD2 matching 8 bases. The CDR3 runs to 17 residues. Per germline, CDR1 ENHRY and CDR2 SYGVKD. The ends lost 2 bases at V and 6 bases at J; junction bases unmatched: 12. The CDR3 DNA sequence: TGTGCCATCAGTGAGATAGCGGGAAGGTTTCTGGGCAATGAGCAGTTCTTC. This codes for CAISEIAGRFLGNEQFF.

The V call is TRBV4-3, the J call TRBJ2-3; D is possibly TRBD1 (6 bases). The CDR3 covers 16 residues. The germline V gene has CDR1 LGHNA and CDR2 YSLEER. Trimming shortened V by 0 bases and J by 3 bases, and 13 bases separated the two germline ends. In DNA, the CDR3 is TGCGCCAGCAGCCAAGATCTGTTCCAGGGGACAGATACGCAGTATTTT. It encodes CASSQDLFQGTDTQYF.

V usage is TRBV4-3 and J usage is TRBJ2-7; D gene uncertain. CDR3 length: 16 amino acids. V lost 1 base and J lost 2, with 15 bases in between. Germline V gives CDR1 LGHNA, CDR2 YSLEER. Here the CDR3 reads CASSQGVKRNPYEQYF. The CDR3 DNA follows: TGCGCCAGCAGCCAAGGGGTGAAGAGGAACCCCTACGAGCAGTACTTC.

The rearrangement uses TRBV18 and TRBJ1-6; D call uncertain. CDR3 length: 13 residues. Germline loops: CDR1 KGHSH, CDR2 LQKENI. V was pared by 3 bases and J by 8 bases, with 8 bases between. The CDR3 nucleotides are TGTGCCAGCTCACCGGGCCCTGATTCACCCCTCCACTTT. Translation: CASSPGPDSPLHF.

V and J are TRBV5-1 and TRBJ2-1; 10 bases align to TRBD2. Trimming at V came to 5 bases and at J to 9 bases, leaving 11 bases not matched to a gene. Per the germline V gene, CDR1 is SGHRS and CDR2 is YFSETQ. The CDR3 covers 15 residues. CDR3 residues: CASRSRTSGNSEQFF. DNA of the CDR3: TGCGCCAGCAGAAGCAGGACTAGCGGAAACAGTGAGCAGTTCTTC.

The V and J genes are TRBV4-2 and TRBJ2-1; D perhaps matches TRBD2 (5 bases). V lost 0 bases to trimming and J lost 8 bases, with 11 bases between them. The CDR3 is 14 amino acids. The germline V gene encodes CDR1 LGHNA and CDR2 YNFKEQ. CDR3 coding DNA: TGTGCCAGCAGCCAAGATGGAGGCTGGGATGAGCAGTTCTTC. It yields the protein CASSQDGGWDEQFF.

This chain connects TRBV11-2 to TRBJ2-7, with 11 bases aligning to TRBD2. The CDR3 loop spans 14 amino acids. With 7 bases clipped from V and 1 base from J, the junction kept 3 bases outside the gene matches. The germline V gene has CDR1 SGHAT and CDR2 FQNNGV. CDR3 sequence reads: CASTGLAGSYEQYF. DNA for the CDR3: TGTGCCAGCACCGGACTAGCGGGTTCCTACGAGCAGTACTTC. Full variable domain (remainder filled in from reference TRBV11-2 and TRBJ2-7): EAGVAQSPRYKIIEKRQSVAFWCNPISGHATLYWYQQILGQGPKLLIQFQNNGVVDDSQLPKDRFSAERLKGVDSTLKIQPAKLEDSAVYLCASTGLAGSYEQYFGPGTRLTVT.

V is TRBV18 and J is TRBJ2-7; weak D call: TRBD2 (6 bases). The CDR3 length is 12 residues. V lost 5 bases, J lost 4 bases, and 9 bases lay in between. In germline, CDR1 is KGHSH, CDR2 LQKENI. The chain's CDR3 is CASSVAEYEQYF. DNA for the CDR3: TGTGCCAGCTCAGTAGCGGAGTACGAGCAGTACTTC.

This chain connects TRBV20-1 to TRBJ1-1; D is perhaps TRBD1 (5 bases). With 4 bases removed from V and 7 bases from J, the gap between germline ends came to 10 bases. The germline gives CDR1 DFQATT, CDR2 SNEGSKA (reference sequence). The CDR3 totals 11 residues. This chain's CDR3 is CSATGGGEAFF. In DNA, the CDR3 is TGCAGTGCTACCGGGGGGGGTGAAGCTTTCTTT.

This rearrangement joins TRBV7-6 to TRBJ2-7; tentative D call: TRBD1 (6 bases). V shed 5 bases and J shed 2 bases, with 10 bases lying between them. The CDR3 is 13 residues long. In germline, CDR1 is SGHVS, CDR2 FNYEAQ. In DNA, the CDR3 is TGTGCCAGCAGCCCCGGACAGACCTACGAGCAGTACTTC. Residues: CASSPGQTYEQYF.

The chain joins TRBV10-3 to TRBJ1-1, with D hard to call. Trimming took 3 bases from V and 10 from J, leaving 9 bases between them. The germline V gene has CDR1 ENHRY and CDR2 SYGVKD. CDR3 size: 11 residues. The CDR3 nucleotides are TGTGCCATCAGTGATAAGGCGGGAGCTTTCTTT. This codes for CAISDKAGAFF.

The V call is TRBV11-1, the J call TRBJ2-5; 7 bases agree with TRBD1. CDR1 and CDR2 from the germline V gene are SGHAT and FQDESV (reference sequence). This CDR3 has 15 residues. V lost 5 bases and J lost 2; bases outside the gene matches: 8. CDR3 sequence (DNA): TGTGCCAGCAGCGGGACAGTCACGGGACAAGAGACCCAGTACTTC. This encodes CASSGTVTGQETQYF.

This chain connects TRBV7-9 to TRBJ2-7, with D possibly matching TRBD2 (6 bases). The CDR3 has 14 residues. CDR1 is SEHNR, CDR2 FQNEAQ, per germline (reference sequence). V was pared by 2 bases and J by 1 base, with 9 bases between. CDR3 sequence reads: CASSLIGRSYEQYF. The CDR3, as DNA: TGTGCCAGCAGCTTAATCGGGAGATCCTACGAGCAGTACTTC.